The entry that follows covers one TCR beta chain sequence. CDR3 length: 13 residues. V was trimmed by 5 bases and J by 8 bases, leaving 14 bases between them. The germline V gene encodes CDR1 SGHRS and CDR2 YFSETQ. This specimen comes from a study of blood T cell repertoires in COVID-19. Sequencing was performed with immunoSEQ multiplex PCR; in TCRdb, only in-frame clones are kept and a portion is missing. The data show 400,000 to 450,000 clones, with approximately 90% seen just once and around 1.1% held by the top ten. Participant-given clinical history determined each cohort assignment. The material sequenced was PBMCs or T cells enriched from blood (not recorded which). This clonotype originated in a man between 25 and 39 years old who had recovered from COVID-19. The rearrangement links TRBV5-1 to TRBJ2-4; maybe TRBD1 (5 bases). The CDR3 is CASRPSGYDIQYF. CDR3 in DNA: TGCGCCAGCAGACCTTCAGGGTACGACATTCAGTACTTC.